This TCR beta chain was observed in a study of shared clonotypes between healthy human individuals. Broader study findings: Among non-shared clonotypes, generation probabilities were lower than among those shared by all four donors.

The repertoire was sequenced with immunoSEQ multiplex PCR; TCRdb's copy has only in-frame clones and lacks some. The table records hundreds of thousands of clones, 85% to 95% of them present only once. CD45RO-negative, CCR7-positively selected cells formed the naive CD8 fraction, excluding terminally differentiated effector memory CD45RA+ cells. The donor cohort consisted entirely of Caucasian adults residing in Nashville, Tennessee. Germline V gene data show CDR1 as MDHEN and CDR2 as SYDVKM. This CDR3 comprises 14 residues. V lost 3 bases, J lost 4 bases, and 12 bases lay in between. To note about this clone: The target antigen is unknown.

This clonotype was obtained from a woman aged 25 to 45 in good health. The chain recombines TRBV28 with TRBJ1-2; D call uncertain. Sequenced sample: naive CD8+ T cells sorted from blood. This CDR3 reads CASSFWESIYGYTF. In DNA form, the CDR3 reads TGTGCCAGCAGTTTTTGGGAGTCTATCTATGGCTACACCTTC.